This record concerns one TCR beta chain sequence. Its antigen is currently unknown. The sample originates from a study of cytomegalovirus exposure and HLA in healthy donors. Study-wide results and limits: According to reports, the classifier identified cytomegalovirus status with high specificity and sensitivity. Many donors shared some public TCRs, even though most TCR sequences were rare. A later analysis linked a missense DCLRE1C variant to TCR beta V- and J-gene trimming. In a later analysis, a genetic analysis reported fewer productive-TCR N-insertions in an Asian-associated ancestry cluster than the cohort average.

J gave up 4 bases and V 4 bases, and 10 bases lay outside the gene matches. The CDR3 loop spans 15 amino acids. In germline, CDR1 is SQVTM, CDR2 ANQGSEA. PCR used 60 Vbeta primers and 13 Jbeta primers. Profiling relied on immunoSEQ multiplex PCR, and the TCRdb table lists in-frame clones only, not all of them. The sample lists 120,000 to 150,000 clones, 65% to 80% occurring once. Sequencing was carried out using PBMCs. This clonotype was sampled from a man aged 35 to 55 in good health and CMV-seropositive. The rearrangement uses TRBV29-1 and TRBJ2-1, with 7 bases matching TRBD2. Here the CDR3 reads CSVGGGSGPYNEQFF. The CDR3, as DNA: TGCAGCGTTGGGGGGGGTAGCGGACCTTACAATGAGCAGTTCTTC.